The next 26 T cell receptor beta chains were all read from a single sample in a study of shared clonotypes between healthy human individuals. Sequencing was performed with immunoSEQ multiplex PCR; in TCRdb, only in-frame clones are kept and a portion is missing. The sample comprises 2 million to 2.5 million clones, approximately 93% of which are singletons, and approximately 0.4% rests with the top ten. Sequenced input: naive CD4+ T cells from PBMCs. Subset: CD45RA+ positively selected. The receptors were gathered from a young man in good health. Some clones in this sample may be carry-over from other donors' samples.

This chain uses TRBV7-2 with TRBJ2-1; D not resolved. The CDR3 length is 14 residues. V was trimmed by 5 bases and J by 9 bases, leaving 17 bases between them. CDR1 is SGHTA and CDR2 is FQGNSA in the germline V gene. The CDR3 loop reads CASSPRGPLFEQFF. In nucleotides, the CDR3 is TGTGCCAGCAGCCCCCGCGGACCCCTCTTTGAGCAGTTCTTC. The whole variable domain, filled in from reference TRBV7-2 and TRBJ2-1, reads GAGVSQSPSNKVTEKGKDVELRCDPISGHTALYWYRQSLGQGLEFLIYFQGNSAPDKSGLPSDRFSAERTGGSVSTLTIQRTQQEDSAVYLCASSPRGPLFEQFFGPGTRLTVL.

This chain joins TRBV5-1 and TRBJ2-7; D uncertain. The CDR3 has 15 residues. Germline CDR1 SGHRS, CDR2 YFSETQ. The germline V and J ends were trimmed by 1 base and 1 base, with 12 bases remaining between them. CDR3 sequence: CASSLNPLSSYEQYF. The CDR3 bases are TGCGCCAGCAGCTTGAATCCGCTGTCTTCCTACGAGCAGTACTTC.

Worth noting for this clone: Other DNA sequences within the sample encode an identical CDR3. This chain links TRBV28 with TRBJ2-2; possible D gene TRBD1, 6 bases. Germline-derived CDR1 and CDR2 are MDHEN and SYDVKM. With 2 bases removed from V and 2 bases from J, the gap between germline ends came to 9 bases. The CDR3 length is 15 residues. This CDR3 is CASSLGGANTGELFF. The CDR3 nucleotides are TGTGCCAGCAGTTTAGGGGGCGCAAACACCGGGGAGCTGTTTTTT.

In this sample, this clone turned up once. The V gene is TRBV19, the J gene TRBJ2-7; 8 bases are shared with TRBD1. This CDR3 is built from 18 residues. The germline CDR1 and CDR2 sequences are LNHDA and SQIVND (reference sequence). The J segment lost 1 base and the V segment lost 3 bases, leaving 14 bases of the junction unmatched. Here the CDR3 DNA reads TGTGCCAGTAGTATTCAGCGGACAGGGAAAAGGGAATCCTACGAGCAGTACTTC. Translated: CASSIQRTGKRESYEQYF. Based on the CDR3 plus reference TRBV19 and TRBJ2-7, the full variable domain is DGGITQSPKYLFRKEGQNVTLSCEQNLNHDAMYWYRQDPGQGLRLIYYSQIVNDFQKGDIAEGYSVSREKKESFPLTVTSAQKNPTAFYLCASSIQRTGKRESYEQYFGPGTRLTVT.

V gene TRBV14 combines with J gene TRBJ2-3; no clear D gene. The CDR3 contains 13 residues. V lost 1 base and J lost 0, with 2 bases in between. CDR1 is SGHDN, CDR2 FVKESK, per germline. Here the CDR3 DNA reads TGTGCCAGCAGCCAAGGAAGCACAGATACGCAGTATTTT. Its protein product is CASSQGSTDTQYF.

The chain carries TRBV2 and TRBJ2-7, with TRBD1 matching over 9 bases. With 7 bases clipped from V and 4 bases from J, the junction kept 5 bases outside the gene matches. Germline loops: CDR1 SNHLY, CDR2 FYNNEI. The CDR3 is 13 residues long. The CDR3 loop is CASTRQGEYEQYF. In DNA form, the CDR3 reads TGTGCCAGCACCAGACAGGGGGAGTACGAGCAGTACTTC.

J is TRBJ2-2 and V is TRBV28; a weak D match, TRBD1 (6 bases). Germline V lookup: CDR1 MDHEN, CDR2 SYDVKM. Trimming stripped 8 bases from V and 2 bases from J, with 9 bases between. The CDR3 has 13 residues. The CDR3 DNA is TGTGCCAGCTGGACAGACAACACCGGGGAGCTGTTTTTT. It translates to CASWTDNTGELFF.

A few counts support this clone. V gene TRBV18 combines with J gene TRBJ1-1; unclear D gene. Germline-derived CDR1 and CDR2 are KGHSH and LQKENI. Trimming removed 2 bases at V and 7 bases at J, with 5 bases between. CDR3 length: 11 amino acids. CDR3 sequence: CASSPEGEAFF. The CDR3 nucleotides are TGTGCCAGCTCACCAGAAGGTGAAGCTTTCTTT.

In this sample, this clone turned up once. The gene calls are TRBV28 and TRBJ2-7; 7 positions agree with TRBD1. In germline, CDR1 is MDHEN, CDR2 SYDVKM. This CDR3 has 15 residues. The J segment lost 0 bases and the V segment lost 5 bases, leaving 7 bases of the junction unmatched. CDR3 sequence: CASSPPRDSSYEQYF. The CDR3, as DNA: TGTGCCAGCAGTCCACCCCGGGACAGCTCCTACGAGCAGTACTTC.

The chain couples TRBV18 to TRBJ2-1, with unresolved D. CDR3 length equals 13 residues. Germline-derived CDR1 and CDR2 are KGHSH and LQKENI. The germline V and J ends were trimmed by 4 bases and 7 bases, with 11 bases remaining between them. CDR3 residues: CASSLNLENEQFF. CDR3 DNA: TGTGCCAGCTCACTGAACCTAGAAAATGAGCAGTTCTTC. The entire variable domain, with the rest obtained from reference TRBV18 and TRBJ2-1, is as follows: NAGVMQNPRHLVRRRGQEARLRCSPMKGHSHVYWYRQLPEEGLKFMVYLQKENIIDESGMPKERFSAEFPKEGPSILRIQQVVRGDSAAYFCASSLNLENEQFFGPGTRLTVL.

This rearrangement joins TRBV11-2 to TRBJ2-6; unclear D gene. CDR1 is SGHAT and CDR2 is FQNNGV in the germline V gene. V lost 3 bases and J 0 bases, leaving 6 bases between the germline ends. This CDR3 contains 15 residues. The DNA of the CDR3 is TGTGCCAGCAGCTTGGGGAACTCTGGGGCCAACGTCCTGACTTTC. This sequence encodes CASSLGNSGANVLTF.

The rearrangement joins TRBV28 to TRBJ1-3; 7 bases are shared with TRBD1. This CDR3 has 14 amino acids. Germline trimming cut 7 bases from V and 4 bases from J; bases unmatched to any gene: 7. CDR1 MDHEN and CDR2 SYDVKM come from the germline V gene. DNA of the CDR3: TGTGCCAGCACCCCGACAGGGCGAGGAAACACCATATATTTT. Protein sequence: CASTPTGRGNTIYF.

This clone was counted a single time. CDR3 nucleotides: TGTGCCAGCAGCGTGGACGGGAAAACTCAGCACTACAATGAGCAGTTCTTC. The encoded protein is CASSVDGKTQHYNEQFF. The chain has TRBV5-4 and TRBJ2-1, with D maybe TRBD2 (5 bases). The CDR3 runs to 17 residues. Trimming left V 4 bases short and J 3 bases short, with 20 bases between. Germline values: CDR1 SGHNT, CDR2 YYREEE (reference sequence). Complete variable domain (other parts from reference TRBV5-4 and TRBJ2-1): ETGVTQSPTHLIKTRGQQVTLRCSSQSGHNTVSWYQQALGQGPQFIFQYYREEENGRGNFPPRFSGLQFPNYSSELNVNALELDDSALYLCASSVDGKTQHYNEQFFGPGTRLTVL.

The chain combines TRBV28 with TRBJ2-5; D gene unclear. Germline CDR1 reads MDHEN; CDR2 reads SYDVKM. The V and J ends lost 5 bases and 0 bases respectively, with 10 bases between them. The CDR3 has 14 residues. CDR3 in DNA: TGTGCCAGCAGTCAAAGGGCAGACCAAGAGACCCAGTACTTC. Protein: CASSQRADQETQYF. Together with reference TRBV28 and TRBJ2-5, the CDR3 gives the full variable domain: DVKVTQSSRYLVKRTGEKVFLECVQDMDHENMFWYRQDPGLGLRLIYFSYDVKMKEKGDIPEGYSVSREKKERFSLILESASTNQTSMYLCASSQRADQETQYFGPGTRLLVL.

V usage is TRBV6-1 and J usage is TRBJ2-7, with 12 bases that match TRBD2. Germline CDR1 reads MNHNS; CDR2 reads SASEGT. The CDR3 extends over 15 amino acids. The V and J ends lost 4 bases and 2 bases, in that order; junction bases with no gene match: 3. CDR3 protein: CASSGWTSGAYEQYF. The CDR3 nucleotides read TGTGCCAGCAGTGGATGGACTAGCGGGGCCTACGAGCAGTACTTC.

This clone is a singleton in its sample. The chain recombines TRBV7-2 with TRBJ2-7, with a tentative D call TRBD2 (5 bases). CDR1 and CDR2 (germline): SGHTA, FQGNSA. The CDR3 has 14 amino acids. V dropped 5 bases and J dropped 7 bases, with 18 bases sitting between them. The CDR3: CASSTRQTWREQYF. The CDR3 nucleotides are TGTGCCAGCAGCACCCGTCAAACCTGGAGGGAGCAGTACTTC. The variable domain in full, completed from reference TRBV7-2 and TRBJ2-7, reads GAGVSQSPSNKVTEKGKDVELRCDPISGHTALYWYRQSLGQGLEFLIYFQGNSAPDKSGLPSDRFSAERTGGSVSTLTIQRTQQEDSAVYLCASSTRQTWREQYFGPGTRLTVT.

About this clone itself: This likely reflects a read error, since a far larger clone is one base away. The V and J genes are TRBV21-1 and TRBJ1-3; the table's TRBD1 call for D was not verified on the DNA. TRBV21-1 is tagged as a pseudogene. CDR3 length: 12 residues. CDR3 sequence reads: CASTSSGNTIYF. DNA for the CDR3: TGTGCCAGCACCAGCTCTGGAAACACCATATATTTT.

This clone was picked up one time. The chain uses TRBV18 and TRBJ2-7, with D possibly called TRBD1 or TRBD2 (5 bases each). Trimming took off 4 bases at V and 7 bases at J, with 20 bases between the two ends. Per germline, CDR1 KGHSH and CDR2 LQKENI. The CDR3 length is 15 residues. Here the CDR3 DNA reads TGTGCCAGCTCACAGACCGGGACCAGAAGGTGGGAGCAGTACTTC. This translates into CASSQTGTRRWEQYF.

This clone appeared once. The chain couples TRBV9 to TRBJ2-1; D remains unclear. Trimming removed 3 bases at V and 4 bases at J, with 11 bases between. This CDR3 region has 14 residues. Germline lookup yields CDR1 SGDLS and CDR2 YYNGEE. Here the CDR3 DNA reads TGTGCCAGCAGCGGGACGGGCCTGTACAATGAGCAGTTCTTC. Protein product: CASSGTGLYNEQFF.

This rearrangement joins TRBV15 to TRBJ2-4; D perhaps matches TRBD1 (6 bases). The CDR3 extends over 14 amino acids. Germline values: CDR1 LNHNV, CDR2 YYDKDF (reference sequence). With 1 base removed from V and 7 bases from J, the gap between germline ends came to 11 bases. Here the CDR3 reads CATSRGDQGNIQYF. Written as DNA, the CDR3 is TGTGCCACCAGCAGAGGGGACCAGGGGAACATTCAGTACTTC.

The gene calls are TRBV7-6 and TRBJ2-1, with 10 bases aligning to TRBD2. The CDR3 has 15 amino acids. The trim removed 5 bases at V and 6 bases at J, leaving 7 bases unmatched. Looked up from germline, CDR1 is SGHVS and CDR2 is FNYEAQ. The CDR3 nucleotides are TGTGCCAGCAGCATACGAGCGGGAGGGTCCAATGAGCAGTTCTTC. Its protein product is CASSIRAGGSNEQFF.

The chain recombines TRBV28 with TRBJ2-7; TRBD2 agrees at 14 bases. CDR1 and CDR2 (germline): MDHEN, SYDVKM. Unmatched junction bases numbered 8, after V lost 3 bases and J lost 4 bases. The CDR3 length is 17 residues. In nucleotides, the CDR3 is TGTGCCAGCAGTTTTCGCAGGACTAGCGGGAGGTGGTACGAGCAGTACTTC. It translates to CASSFRRTSGRWYEQYF.

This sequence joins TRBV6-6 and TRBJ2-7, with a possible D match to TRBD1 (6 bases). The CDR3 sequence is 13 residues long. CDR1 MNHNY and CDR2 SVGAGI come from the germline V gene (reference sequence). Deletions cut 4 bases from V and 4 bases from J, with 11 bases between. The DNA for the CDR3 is TGTGCCAGCAGTTCCGCGGACAGATACGAGCAGTACTTC. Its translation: CASSSADRYEQYF.

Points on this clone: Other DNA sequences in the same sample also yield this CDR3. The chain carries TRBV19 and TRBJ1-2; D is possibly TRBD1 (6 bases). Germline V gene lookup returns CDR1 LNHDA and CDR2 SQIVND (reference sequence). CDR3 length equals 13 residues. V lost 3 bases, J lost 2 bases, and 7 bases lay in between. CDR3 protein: CASSIQGNYGYTF. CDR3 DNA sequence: TGTGCCAGTAGTATCCAGGGGAACTATGGCTACACCTTC.

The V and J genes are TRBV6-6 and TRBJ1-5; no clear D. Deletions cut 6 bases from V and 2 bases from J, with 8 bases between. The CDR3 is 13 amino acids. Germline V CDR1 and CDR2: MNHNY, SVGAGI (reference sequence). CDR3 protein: CASRREGNQPQHF. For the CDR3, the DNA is TGTGCCAGCAGAAGGGAGGGCAATCAGCCCCAGCATTTT.

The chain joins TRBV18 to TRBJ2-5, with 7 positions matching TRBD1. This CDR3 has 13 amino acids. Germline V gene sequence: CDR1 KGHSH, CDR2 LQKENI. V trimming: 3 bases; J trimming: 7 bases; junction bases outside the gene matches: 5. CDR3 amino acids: CASSPTGLATQYF. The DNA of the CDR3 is TGTGCCAGCTCACCGACAGGGTTGGCGACCCAGTACTTC.